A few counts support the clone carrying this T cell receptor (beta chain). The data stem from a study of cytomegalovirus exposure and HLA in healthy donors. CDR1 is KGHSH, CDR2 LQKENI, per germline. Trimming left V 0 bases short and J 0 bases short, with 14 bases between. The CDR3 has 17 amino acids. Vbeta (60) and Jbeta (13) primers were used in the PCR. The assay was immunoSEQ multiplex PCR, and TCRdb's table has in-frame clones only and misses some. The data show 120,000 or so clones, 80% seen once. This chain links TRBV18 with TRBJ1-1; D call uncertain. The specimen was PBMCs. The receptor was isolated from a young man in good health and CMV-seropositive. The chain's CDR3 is CASSPPELSLLNTEAFF. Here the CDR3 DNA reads TGTGCCAGCTCACCACCAGAACTTTCCTTATTGAACACTGAAGCTTTCTTT.